Sequencing of this TCR beta chain was carried out in a study of blood T cell repertoires in COVID-19. In the study overall: Specimens from acute and convalescent COVID-19 originated in the United States, Italy and Spain. T cells, B-cell-depleted T cells, or PBMCs supplied cDNA or gDNA.

Germline values: CDR1 MNHEY, CDR2 SVGEGT. V shed 5 bases and J 5 bases; nucleotides not matched to a gene: 2. The CDR3 loop spans 13 amino acids. Original data processing: Using reference gene primer amplification, nucleated cell counts were estimated. Sequencing used immunoSEQ multiplex PCR; TCRdb keeps in-frame clones, though not all of them. V, J and clone size were drawn from that table, and D and trimming were deduced from the DNA. The table lists a few hundred thousand clones, more than 85% of them singletons. This clone has just one count. This TCR was sampled from a man in his sixties with acute or convalescent COVID-19. The chain has TRBV6-2 or TRBV6-3 and TRBJ2-2; TRBD2 matches 7 bases. The specimen was peripheral blood. CDR3 DNA sequence: TGTGCCAGCAGTGTAGCGGGTACCGGGGAGCTGTTTTTT. It yields the protein CASSVAGTGELFF.